This T cell receptor (beta chain) was recovered during a study of T cell clonotyping in hematopoietic cell transplantation. The CDR3 is 16 residues long. V lost 5 bases and J lost 0; bases outside the gene matches: 9. Germline values: CDR1 LNHDA, CDR2 SQIVND (reference sequence). Time point: recipient sample about 28 days before transplant, after cytoreduction. Remarks on this clone: The antigen is undetermined.

Assay used: immunoSEQ multiplex PCR; TCRdb lists only in-frame clones, some missing. This sample has more than 20,000 clones; 65% to 90% occur once, and the top ten carry about a quarter. General study points: At the given depth, recipient repertoires were over 95% de novo clonotypes. Pathologically expanded recipient clonotypes increased progressively from day 30 to day 180 as diversity fell.

The chain joins TRBV19 to TRBJ2-5; TRBD2 aligns across 7 bases. The input for sequencing was peripheral blood mononuclear cells, taken before stem cell transplant. The TCR sequence derives from a woman aged 60 to 75 with acute myeloid leukemia. Some clones in this sample may be carry-over from other donors' samples. This chain's CDR3 is CASSPTGTKYQETQYF. CDR3 DNA: TGTGCCAGTAGTCCCACCGGGACTAAGTACCAAGAGACCCAGTACTTC.